A single sample is the source of the 30 T cell receptor beta chains below, sequenced in a study of T cell responses to AZD1222 COVID-19 vaccine. Measured with immunoSEQ multiplex PCR; TCRdb has only the in-frame clones, and not every one. The table shows some 140,000 clones, with around 90% occurring only once. The specimen comprised peripheral blood, sampled on day 0 of AZD1222 vaccination. These receptors were obtained from an adult in good health.

The chain recombines TRBV7-2 with TRBJ2-2; TRBD2 might be the D (6 bases). V shed 5 bases and J shed 1 base, with 14 bases lying between them. The germline V gene encodes CDR1 SGHTA and CDR2 FQGNSA. The CDR3 is made up of 16 amino acids. This CDR3 is CASSPRMTRNTGELFF. The DNA of the CDR3 is TGTGCCAGCAGCCCCAGAATGACTAGGAACACCGGGGAGCTGTTTTTT.

This sequence joins TRBV30 and TRBJ1-2, with 7 bases fitting TRBD1. The CDR3 spans 10 residues. The germline CDR1 and CDR2 sequences are GTSNPN and SVGIG (reference sequence). Germline trimming cut 2 bases from V and 13 bases from J; bases unmatched to any gene: 4. The CDR3 sequence: CAWSQTGFTF. CDR3 sequence (DNA): TGTGCCTGGAGTCAGACAGGGTTCACCTTC.

This rearrangement joins TRBV19 to TRBJ1-1; a possible D gene is TRBD1 (6 bases). Germline values: CDR1 LNHDA, CDR2 SQIVND (reference sequence). V was cut by 3 bases and J by 4 bases, with 15 bases left in between. The CDR3 spans 15 residues. The CDR3 coding sequence is TGTGCCAGTAGTATTAGTCGGGGGCGAGGCACTGAAGCTTTCTTT. This encodes CASSISRGRGTEAFF.

The chain carries TRBV9 and TRBJ1-1; D not resolved. With 0 bases removed from V and 0 bases from J, the gap between germline ends came to 12 bases. Germline values: CDR1 SGDLS, CDR2 YYNGEE. This CDR3 is built from 16 residues. CDR3 protein: CASSVGHLDMNTEAFF. The DNA of the CDR3 is TGTGCCAGCAGCGTAGGCCATCTCGACATGAACACTGAAGCTTTCTTT. The complete variable domain, with remaining parts taken from reference TRBV9 and TRBJ1-1, reads DSGVTQTPKHLITATGQRVTLRCSPRSGDLSVYWYQQSLDQGLQFLIQYYNGEERAKGNILERFSAQQFPDLHSELNLSSLELGDSALYFCASSVGHLDMNTEAFFGQGTRLTVV.

The genes are TRBV6-5 and TRBJ1-1, with TRBD1 matching 8 bases. Per germline, CDR1 MNHEY and CDR2 SVGAGI. J lost 1 base, V lost 1 base, and 2 bases had no gene match. This CDR3 contains 15 residues. CDR3 sequence (DNA): TGTGCCAGCAGTTACTTAGGACAGGGGAACACTGAAGCTTTCTTT. This translates into CASSYLGQGNTEAFF.

This clone was detected once. The chain is built from TRBV27 and TRBJ2-1; TRBD1 aligns across 11 bases. The germline CDR1 and CDR2 sequences are MNHEY and SMNVEV (reference sequence). The CDR3 is made up of 15 amino acids. V shed 3 bases, J shed 3 bases, and the junction held 1 base outside the gene matches. CDR3 nucleotide sequence: TGTGCCAGCAGTTTTGGGACAGGGGGCTACAATGAGCAGTTCTTC. It codes for CASSFGTGGYNEQFF.

The chain recombines TRBV19 with TRBJ2-1; the D gene is possibly TRBD2 (6 bases). Germline V CDR1 and CDR2: LNHDA, SQIVND (reference sequence). V lost 7 bases and J lost 7, with 20 bases in between. This CDR3 is 15 amino acids long. The CDR3 bases are TGTGCCAGTAAACCCTGGACTACTTCGAGGAATGAGCAGTTCTTC. This translates into CASKPWTTSRNEQFF.

V gene TRBV28 combines with J gene TRBJ1-1, with D perhaps TRBD1 (5 bases). Trimming removed 6 bases from V and 1 base from J, with 15 bases in between. The CDR3 contains 15 residues. In germline, CDR1 is MDHEN, CDR2 SYDVKM. The DNA of the CDR3 is TGTGCCAGCAGCCACCTTATGGGGCCGAACACTGAAGCTTTCTTT. This encodes CASSHLMGPNTEAFF. Full variable domain (remainder filled in from reference TRBV28 and TRBJ1-1): DVKVTQSSRYLVKRTGEKVFLECVQDMDHENMFWYRQDPGLGLRLIYFSYDVKMKEKGDIPEGYSVSREKKERFSLILESASTNQTSMYLCASSHLMGPNTEAFFGQGTRLTVV.

V and J are TRBV3-1 (or the pseudogene TRBV3-2) and TRBJ2-1; 7 positions match TRBD2. Germline lookup yields CDR1 LGHDT and CDR2 YNNKEL (reference sequence). This CDR3 region has 15 residues. V lost 6 bases and J lost 6; bases outside the gene matches: 11. For the CDR3, the DNA is TGTGCCAGCAGACACACCGGGACTATTGCCAATGAGCAGTTCTTC. Translating it yields CASRHTGTIANEQFF.

The V and J genes are TRBV30 and TRBJ1-5; a possible D gene is TRBD1 (6 bases). The ends were cut back, 6 bases at V and 7 bases at J, with 19 bases in the middle. From germline, CDR1 is GTSNPN and CDR2 SVGIG (reference sequence). CDR3 length: 14 residues. The CDR3 region is CACSESQGEQPQHF. Here the CDR3 DNA reads TGTGCCTGCTCCGAATCACAGGGTGAGCAGCCCCAGCATTTT.

In nucleotides, the CDR3 is TGTGCCTGGAGCAAAAAGAGGGGCTCTGGAAACACCATATATTTT. This encodes CAWSKKRGSGNTIYF. The chain employs TRBV30 and TRBJ1-3; D is possibly TRBD1 (5 bases). Germline V CDR1 and CDR2: GTSNPN, SVGIG (reference sequence). V lost 3 bases to trimming and J lost 0 bases, with 12 bases between them. This CDR3 comprises 15 residues.

The chain joins TRBV18 to TRBJ2-4, with a possible D match to TRBD2 (5 bases). CDR1 is KGHSH, CDR2 LQKENI, per germline. This CDR3 region has 17 residues. Trimming removed 3 bases from V and 1 base from J, with 16 bases in between. Here the CDR3 reads CASSPLAGGGAKNIQYF. The CDR3 DNA sequence: TGTGCCAGCTCACCCCTGGCTGGAGGCGGTGCCAAAAACATTCAGTACTTC. Looking up the rest from reference TRBV18 and TRBJ2-4 gives the full variable domain: NAGVMQNPRHLVRRRGQEARLRCSPMKGHSHVYWYRQLPEEGLKFMVYLQKENIIDESGMPKERFSAEFPKEGPSILRIQQVVRGDSAAYFCASSPLAGGGAKNIQYFGAGTRLSVL.

V usage is TRBV4-3 and J usage is TRBJ2-3, with 12 nucleotides matching TRBD2. The germline V gene encodes CDR1 LGHNA and CDR2 YSLEER. J gave up 5 bases and V 4 bases, and 13 bases lay outside the gene matches. The CDR3 is made up of 18 amino acids. CDR3 sequence: CASSPMGSSGRAGDTQYF. The CDR3 region has the DNA TGCGCCAGCAGCCCCATGGGGTCTAGCGGGAGGGCAGGAGATACGCAGTATTTT.

This clone was detected only once. This rearrangement joins TRBV7-8 to TRBJ1-5; D gene unclear. CDR1 is SGHVS, CDR2 FQNEAQ, per germline. With 1 base removed from V and 4 bases from J, the gap between germline ends came to 14 bases. This CDR3 comprises 16 residues. CDR3 bases: TGTGCCAGCAGCTTAGGGGCGAGGAGAGGGAATCAGCCCCAGCATTTT. Translated: CASSLGARRGNQPQHF.

V is TRBV7-9 and J is TRBJ1-5, with TRBD1 matching 9 bases. Germline lookup yields CDR1 SEHNR and CDR2 FQNEAQ (reference sequence). The V gene end was trimmed by 5 bases and the J gene end by 4 bases; junction bases not matched to a gene: 3. The CDR3 runs to 14 residues. DNA of the CDR3: TGTGCCAGCAGCCTTGGGACAGGGAATCAGCCCCAGCATTTT. It is translated as CASSLGTGNQPQHF. The whole variable domain, filled in from reference TRBV7-9 and TRBJ1-5, reads DTGVSQNPRHKITKRGQNVTFRCDPISEHNRLYWYRQTLGQGPEFLTYFQNEAQLEKSRLLSDRFSAERPKGSFSTLEIQRTEQGDSAMYLCASSLGTGNQPQHFGDGTRLSIL.

This clone was seen more than once but under ten times. The V call is TRBV4-3, the J call TRBJ2-7; D not certain. The CDR3 runs 14 residues. From germline, CDR1 is LGHNA and CDR2 YSLEER. V dropped 0 bases and J dropped 6 bases, with 12 bases sitting between them. The CDR3: CASSQDYRPVEQYF. CDR3 DNA: TGCGCCAGCAGCCAAGATTATAGGCCAGTCGAGCAGTACTTC.

The CDR3 sequence is CASSLERASGRNPSTDTQYF. Here the CDR3 DNA reads TGTGCCAGCAGCTTAGAGAGGGCTAGCGGGAGGAATCCTAGCACAGATACGCAGTATTTT. The chain combines TRBV7-3 with TRBJ2-3, with TRBD2 matching 11 bases. Trimming at V came to 2 bases and at J to 0 bases, leaving 13 bases not matched to a gene. The CDR3 runs 20 residues. Germline lookup yields CDR1 SGHTA and CDR2 FQGTGA.

This clone appeared a few times. This chain joins TRBV6-5 and TRBJ1-1, with a weak D call TRBD1 (6 bases). The CDR3 consists of 16 residues. The V gene's germline CDR1 is MNHEY and CDR2 SVGAGI. V was clipped by 2 bases and J by 1 base, with 14 bases between them. The CDR3 here is CASSYLQAGANTEAFF. The CDR3 DNA reads TGTGCCAGCAGTTACCTTCAAGCGGGGGCGAACACTGAAGCTTTCTTT.

The chain has TRBV28 and TRBJ1-1; the D gene is possibly TRBD1 (5 bases). The V and J ends lost 3 bases and 4 bases respectively, with 18 bases between them. The CDR3 is made up of 16 amino acids. Per the germline V gene, CDR1 is MDHEN and CDR2 is SYDVKM. The CDR3, as DNA: TGTGCCAGCAGTTTCCAGGGTCCGGGTAGGGGCACTGAAGCTTTCTTT. Translated: CASSFQGPGRGTEAFF.

This chain uses TRBV19 with TRBJ2-5, with D hard to call. The CDR3 length is 11 residues. The germline V gene encodes CDR1 LNHDA and CDR2 SQIVND (reference sequence). V gave up 1 base and J gave up 13 bases, with 10 bases separating them. CDR3 coding DNA: TGTGCCAGTAGTATAGGTCCAGTGTGGTACTTC. As protein: CASSIGPVWYF.

The chain recombines TRBV5-4 with TRBJ1-6; D is perhaps TRBD1 (6 bases). Germline CDR1 is SGHNT and CDR2 is YYREEE (reference sequence). This CDR3 has 15 residues. The V end was cut by 0 bases, the J end by 13 bases, with 17 bases between. CDR3 amino acids: CASSLGGRGEGPLHF. The CDR3 DNA sequence: TGTGCCAGCAGCTTGGGGGGCAGGGGAGAGGGGCCCCTCCACTTT. Full variable domain (remainder filled in from reference TRBV5-4 and TRBJ1-6): ETGVTQSPTHLIKTRGQQVTLRCSSQSGHNTVSWYQQALGQGPQFIFQYYREEENGRGNFPPRFSGLQFPNYSSELNVNALELDDSALYLCASSLGGRGEGPLHFGNGTRLTVT.

The rearrangement joins TRBV6-2 or TRBV6-3 to TRBJ1-6; no clear D gene. Trimming removed 5 bases from V and 5 bases from J, with 16 bases in between. Germline V lookup: CDR1 MNHEY, CDR2 SVGEGT. The CDR3 has 16 residues. This CDR3 reads CASSRPAAGDNSPLHF. For the CDR3, the DNA is TGTGCCAGCAGTCGCCCGGCGGCAGGAGATAATTCACCCCTCCACTTT.

This chain connects TRBV7-2 to TRBJ1-2, with D possibly TRBD1 on 5 matching bases. CDR3 size: 16 residues. V lost 1 base to trimming and J lost 7 bases, with 19 bases between them. Per the germline V gene, CDR1 is SGHTA and CDR2 is FQGNSA. The CDR3 loop is CASSLGRSRGVSGYTF. The CDR3 DNA reads as TGTGCCAGCAGCTTAGGACGATCCCGGGGGGTGAGTGGCTACACCTTC.

The gene calls are TRBV9 and TRBJ2-7; no reliable D call. This CDR3 has 15 amino acids. The germline V gene has CDR1 SGDLS and CDR2 YYNGEE. Deletions cut 4 bases from V and 4 bases from J, with 18 bases between. CDR3 sequence: CASSLIPGSQYEQYF. CDR3 nucleotides: TGTGCCAGCAGCCTAATTCCGGGCAGCCAGTACGAGCAGTACTTC.

This chain connects TRBV6-4 to TRBJ2-1; TRBD2 agrees at 7 bases. Trimming removed 0 bases from V and 7 bases from J; junction bases left unmatched: 6. The CDR3 length is 15 residues. CDR1 MRHNA and CDR2 SNTAGT come from the germline V gene. The CDR3 reads CASSDSASGLNEQFF. CDR3 bases: TGTGCCAGCAGTGACTCGGCTAGCGGCCTGAATGAGCAGTTCTTC.

V and J are TRBV7-2 and TRBJ1-1; the D is unclear. In germline, CDR1 is SGHTA, CDR2 FQGNSA. The CDR3 has 13 residues. V was cut by 1 base and J by 11 bases, with 14 bases left in between. This CDR3 reads CASSLDPDREAFF. The CDR3 nucleotides read TGTGCCAGCAGCTTAGACCCGGACCGGGAGGCTTTCTTT. The variable domain in full, completed from reference TRBV7-2 and TRBJ1-1, reads GAGVSQSPSNKVTEKGKDVELRCDPISGHTALYWYRQSLGQGLEFLIYFQGNSAPDKSGLPSDRFSAERTGGSVSTLTIQRTQQEDSAVYLCASSLDPDREAFFGQGTRLTVV.

This sequence joins TRBV7-8 and TRBJ1-5, with 7 bases matching TRBD1. Looked up from germline, CDR1 is SGHVS and CDR2 is FQNEAQ. CDR3 length: 15 residues. The trim removed 2 bases at V and 5 bases at J, leaving 6 bases unmatched. The CDR3 coding sequence is TGTGCCAGCAGCTTATTGAGACAGGGTCATCAGCCCCAGCATTTT. Translation: CASSLLRQGHQPQHF. The entire variable domain, with the rest obtained from reference TRBV7-8 and TRBJ1-5, is as follows: GAGVSQSPRYKVAKRGQDVALRCDPISGHVSLFWYQQALGQGPEFLTYFQNEAQLDKSGLPSDRFFAERPEGSVSTLKIQRTQQEDSAVYLCASSLLRQGHQPQHFGDGTRLSIL.

This clone has more than one count but fewer than ten. The V call is TRBV19, the J call TRBJ1-4; 7 bases are a match to TRBD1. The J segment lost 15 bases and the V segment lost 7 bases, leaving 17 bases of the junction unmatched. CDR1 and CDR2 from the germline V gene are LNHDA and SQIVND (reference sequence). The CDR3 is 14 amino acids. In DNA, the CDR3 is TGTGCCAGTACCCTGACAGGGTTTGGGGGAATAGTGTTTTTT. Residues: CASTLTGFGGIVFF.

V gene TRBV29-1 combines with J gene TRBJ2-7; D gene uncertain. V lost 6 bases and J lost 9, with 12 bases in between. The germline V gene encodes CDR1 SQVTM and CDR2 ANQGSEA. The CDR3 runs 10 residues. CDR3 sequence (DNA): TGCAGCGTCGGCCTGACACCGCAGTACTTC. Amino acids: CSVGLTPQYF.

The chain employs TRBV4-1 and TRBJ2-1; either TRBD1 or TRBD2 may fit D (5 bases each). This CDR3 has 14 residues. The germline gives CDR1 MGHRA, CDR2 YSYEKL. Trimming removed 0 bases at V and 12 bases at J, with 15 bases between. DNA of the CDR3: TGCGCCAGCAGCCAAGAGGGGCTCGGGGACCCGCAGTTCTTC. It translates to CASSQEGLGDPQFF.